This T cell receptor (beta chain) was sequenced in a study of cytomegalovirus exposure and HLA in healthy donors. Worth noting for this clone: Its antigen is not known.

A multiplex PCR was run with 60 Vbeta primers and 13 Jbeta primers. Assay: immunoSEQ multiplex PCR; the TCRdb copy retains only in-frame clones and omits some. The profile shows roughly 150,000 clones, 75% of them singletons. The CDR3 loop spans 13 amino acids. The V end lost 4 bases, the J end lost 2 bases, and 8 bases lay between the germline ends. CDR1 and CDR2 from the germline V gene are MDHEN and SYDVKM. General observations from the study: The likely origin of a cluster of highly shared sequence variants was a sequencing artifact.

The receptor was derived from a man younger than 40 in good health and CMV-seronegative. The chain joins TRBV28 to TRBJ2-5, with a tentative D call TRBD1 (5 bases). The source material was PBMCs. CDR3 DNA sequence: TGTGCCAGCAGTTGGGGCCAGCAAGAGACCCAGTACTTC. This sequence encodes CASSWGQQETQYF.